This T cell receptor beta chain comes out of a study of blood T cell repertoires in COVID-19. Study in general: The study drew acute and convalescent COVID-19 samples from the United States, Italy and Spain. The analysed material was cDNA or gDNA that came from T cells, B-cell-depleted T cells, or PBMCs.

How the authors handled the data: How many nucleated cells were present was estimated from reference gene primer amplification. The data were produced by immunoSEQ multiplex PCR, yet TCRdb's version contains in-frame clones alone and is incomplete. V, J and clone size were drawn from that table, and D and trimming were deduced from the DNA. Of under 250,000 clones listed, under 85% are singletons. There are 15 residues in the CDR3. Looked up from germline, CDR1 is SGHNT and CDR2 is YYREEE (reference sequence). Trimming cost V 5 bases and J 3 bases; bases outside gene matches: 7. The specimen was peripheral blood. This rearrangement joins TRBV5-4 to TRBJ2-1; TRBD1 aligns across 8 bases. The TCR sequence derives from a man aged 25 to 40 who had recovered from COVID-19. CDR3 DNA sequence: TGTGCCAGCAGTTCCGACAGGGGAGACTACAATGAGCAGTTCTTC. Protein product: CASSSDRGDYNEQFF.